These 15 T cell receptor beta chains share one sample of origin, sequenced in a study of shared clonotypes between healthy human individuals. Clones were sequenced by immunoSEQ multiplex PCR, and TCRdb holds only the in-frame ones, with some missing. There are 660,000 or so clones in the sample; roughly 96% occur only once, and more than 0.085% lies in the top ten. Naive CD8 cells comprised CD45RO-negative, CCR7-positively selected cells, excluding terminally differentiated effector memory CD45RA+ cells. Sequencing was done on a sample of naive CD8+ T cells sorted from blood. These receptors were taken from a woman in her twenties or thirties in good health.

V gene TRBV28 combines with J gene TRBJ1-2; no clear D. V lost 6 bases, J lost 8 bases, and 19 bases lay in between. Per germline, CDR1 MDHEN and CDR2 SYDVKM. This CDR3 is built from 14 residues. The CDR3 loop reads CASSDPGVSGGYTF. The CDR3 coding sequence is TGTGCCAGCAGCGACCCAGGAGTTTCGGGGGGCTACACCTTC.

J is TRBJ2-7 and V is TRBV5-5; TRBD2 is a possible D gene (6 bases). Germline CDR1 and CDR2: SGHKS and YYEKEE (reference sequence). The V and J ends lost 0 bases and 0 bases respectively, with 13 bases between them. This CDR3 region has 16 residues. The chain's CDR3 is CASSLGRGTVSYEQYF. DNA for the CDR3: TGTGCCAGCAGCTTGGGTCGCGGGACCGTCTCCTACGAGCAGTACTTC.

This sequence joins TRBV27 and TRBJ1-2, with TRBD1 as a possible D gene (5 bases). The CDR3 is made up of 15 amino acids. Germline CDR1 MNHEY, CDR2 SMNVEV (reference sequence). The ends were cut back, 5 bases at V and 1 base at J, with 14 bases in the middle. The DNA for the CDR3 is TGTGCCAGCAGTGTTTCGCTAGGGGATAACTATGGCTACACCTTC. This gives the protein CASSVSLGDNYGYTF.

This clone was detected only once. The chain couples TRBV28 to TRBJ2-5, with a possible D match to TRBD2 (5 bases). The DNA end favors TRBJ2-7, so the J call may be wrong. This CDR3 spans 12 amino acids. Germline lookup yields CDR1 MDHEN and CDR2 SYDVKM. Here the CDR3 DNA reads TGTGCCAGCAGTGGACCACTAGACGAGCAGTACTTC. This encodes CASSGPLDEQYF.

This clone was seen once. CDR3 loop: CASSLVAGENNEQFF. The CDR3 bases are TGCGCCAGCAGCTTGGTAGCGGGAGAAAACAATGAGCAGTTCTTC. The chain carries TRBV5-1 and TRBJ2-1, with 9 nucleotides matching TRBD2. V lost 0 bases, J lost 5 bases, and 3 bases stayed unmatched. The germline V gene has CDR1 SGHRS and CDR2 YFSETQ. The CDR3 contains 15 residues.

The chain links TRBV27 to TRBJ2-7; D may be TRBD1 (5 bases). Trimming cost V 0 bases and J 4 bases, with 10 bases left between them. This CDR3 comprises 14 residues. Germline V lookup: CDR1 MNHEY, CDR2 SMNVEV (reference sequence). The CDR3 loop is CASSLSGVGYEQYF. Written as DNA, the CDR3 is TGTGCCAGCAGTTTATCAGGGGTTGGTTACGAGCAGTACTTC.

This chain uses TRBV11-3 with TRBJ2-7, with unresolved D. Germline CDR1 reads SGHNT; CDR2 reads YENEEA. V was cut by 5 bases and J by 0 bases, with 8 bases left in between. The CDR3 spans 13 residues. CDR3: CASSSRTSYEQYF. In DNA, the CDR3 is TGTGCCAGCAGCAGTAGGACCTCCTACGAGCAGTACTTC.

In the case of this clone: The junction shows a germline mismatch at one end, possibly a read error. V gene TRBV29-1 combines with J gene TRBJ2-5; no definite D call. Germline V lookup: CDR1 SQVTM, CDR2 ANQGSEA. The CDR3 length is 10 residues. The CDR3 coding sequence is TGCAGCGTTGAAGAAGAGACCCGGTACTTC. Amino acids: CSVEEETRYF.

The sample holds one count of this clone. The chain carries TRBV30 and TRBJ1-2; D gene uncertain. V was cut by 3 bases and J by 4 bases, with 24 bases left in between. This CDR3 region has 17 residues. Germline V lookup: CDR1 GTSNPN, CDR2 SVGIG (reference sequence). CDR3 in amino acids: CAWRGYGRSDYGYGYTF. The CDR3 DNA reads TGTGCCTGGAGGGGGTATGGTAGGAGTGACTATGGCTATGGCTACACCTTC.

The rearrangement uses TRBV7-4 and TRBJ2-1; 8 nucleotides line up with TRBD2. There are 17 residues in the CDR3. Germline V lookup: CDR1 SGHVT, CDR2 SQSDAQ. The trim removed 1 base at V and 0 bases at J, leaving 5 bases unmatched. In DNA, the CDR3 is TGTGCCAGCAGCTTAGTGAGCCTAGCGGGCTCCTACAATGAGCAGTTCTTC. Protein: CASSLVSLAGSYNEQFF.

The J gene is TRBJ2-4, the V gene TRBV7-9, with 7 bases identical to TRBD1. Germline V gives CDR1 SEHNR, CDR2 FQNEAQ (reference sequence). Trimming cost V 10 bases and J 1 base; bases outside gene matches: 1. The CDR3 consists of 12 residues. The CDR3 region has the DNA TGTGCCACACAGGGGGCCAAAAACATTCAGTACTTC. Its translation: CATQGAKNIQYF.

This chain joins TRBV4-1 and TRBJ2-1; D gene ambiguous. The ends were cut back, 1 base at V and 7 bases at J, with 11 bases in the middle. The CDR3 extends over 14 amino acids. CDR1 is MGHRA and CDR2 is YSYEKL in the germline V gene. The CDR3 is CASSQGPLANEQFF. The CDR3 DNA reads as TGCGCCAGCAGCCAAGGGCCTTTGGCGAATGAGCAGTTCTTC.

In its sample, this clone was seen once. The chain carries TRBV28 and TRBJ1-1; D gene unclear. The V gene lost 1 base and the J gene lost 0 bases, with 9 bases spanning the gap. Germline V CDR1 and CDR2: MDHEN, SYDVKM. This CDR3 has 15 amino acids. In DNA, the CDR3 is TGTGCCAGCAGTTTATATCCAGGTATGAACACTGAAGCTTTCTTT. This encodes CASSLYPGMNTEAFF.

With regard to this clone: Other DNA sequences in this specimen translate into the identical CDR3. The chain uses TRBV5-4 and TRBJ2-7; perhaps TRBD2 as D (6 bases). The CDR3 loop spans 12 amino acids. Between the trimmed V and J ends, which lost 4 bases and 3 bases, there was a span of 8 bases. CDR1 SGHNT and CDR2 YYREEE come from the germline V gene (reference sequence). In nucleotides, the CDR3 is TGTGCCAGCAGCGTCGGGGGCTACGAGCAGTACTTC. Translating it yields CASSVGGYEQYF.

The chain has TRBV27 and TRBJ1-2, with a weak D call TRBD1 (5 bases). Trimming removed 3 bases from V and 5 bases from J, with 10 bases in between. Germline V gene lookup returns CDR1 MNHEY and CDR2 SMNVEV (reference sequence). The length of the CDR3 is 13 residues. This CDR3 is CASSLGGKYGYTF. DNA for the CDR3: TGTGCCAGCAGTTTGGGGGGGAAATATGGCTACACCTTC.